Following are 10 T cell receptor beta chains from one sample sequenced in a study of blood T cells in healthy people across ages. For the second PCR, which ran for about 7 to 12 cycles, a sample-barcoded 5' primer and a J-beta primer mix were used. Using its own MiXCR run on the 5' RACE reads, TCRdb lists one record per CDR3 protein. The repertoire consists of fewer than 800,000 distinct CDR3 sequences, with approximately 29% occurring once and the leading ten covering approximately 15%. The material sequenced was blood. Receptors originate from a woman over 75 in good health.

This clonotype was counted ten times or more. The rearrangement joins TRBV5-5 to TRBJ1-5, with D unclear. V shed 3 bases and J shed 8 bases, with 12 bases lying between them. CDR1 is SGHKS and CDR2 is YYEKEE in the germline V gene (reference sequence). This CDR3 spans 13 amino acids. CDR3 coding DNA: TGTGCCAGCAGCTCGGACTTGAATAAGCCCCAGCATTTT. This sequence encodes CASSSDLNKPQHF.

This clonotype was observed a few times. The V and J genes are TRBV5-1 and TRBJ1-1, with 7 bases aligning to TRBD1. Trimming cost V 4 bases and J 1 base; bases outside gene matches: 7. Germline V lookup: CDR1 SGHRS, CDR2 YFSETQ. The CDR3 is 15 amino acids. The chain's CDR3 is CASSPPTGSNTEAFF. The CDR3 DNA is TGCGCCAGCAGCCCTCCGACAGGGTCGAACACTGAAGCTTTCTTT.

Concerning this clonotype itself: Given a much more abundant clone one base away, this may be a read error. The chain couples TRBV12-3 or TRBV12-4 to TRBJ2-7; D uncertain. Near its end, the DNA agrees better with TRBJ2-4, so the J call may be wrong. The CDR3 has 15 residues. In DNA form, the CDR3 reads TGTGCCAGCAGTTTAGGGTTTTTGACCAAAAACATTCAGTACTTC. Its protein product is CASSLGFLTKNIQYF.

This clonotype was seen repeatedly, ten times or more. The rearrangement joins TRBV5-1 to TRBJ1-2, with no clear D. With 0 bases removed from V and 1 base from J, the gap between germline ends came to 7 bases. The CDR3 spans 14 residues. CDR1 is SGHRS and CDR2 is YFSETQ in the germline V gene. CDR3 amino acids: CASSLEQHNYGYTF. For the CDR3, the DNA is TGCGCCAGCAGCTTGGAACAACATAACTATGGCTACACCTTC.

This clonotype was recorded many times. CDR3 loop: CASSYGGISSYEQYF. DNA for the CDR3: TGCGCCAGCAGCTACGGGGGCATAAGCTCCTACGAGCAGTACTTC. This chain links TRBV5-1 with TRBJ2-7, with D perhaps assigned TRBD1 or TRBD2 (6 bases each). Trimming left V 3 bases short and J 0 bases short, with 13 bases between. The CDR3 is made up of 15 amino acids. CDR1 is SGHRS and CDR2 is YFSETQ in the germline V gene.

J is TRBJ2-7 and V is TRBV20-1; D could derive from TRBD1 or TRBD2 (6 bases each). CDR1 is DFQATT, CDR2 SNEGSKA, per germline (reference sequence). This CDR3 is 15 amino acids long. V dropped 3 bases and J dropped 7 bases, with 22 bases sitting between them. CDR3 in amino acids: CSASIIRGPGNEQYF. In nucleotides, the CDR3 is TGCAGTGCTAGTATAATACGGGGGCCAGGGAATGAGCAGTACTTC.

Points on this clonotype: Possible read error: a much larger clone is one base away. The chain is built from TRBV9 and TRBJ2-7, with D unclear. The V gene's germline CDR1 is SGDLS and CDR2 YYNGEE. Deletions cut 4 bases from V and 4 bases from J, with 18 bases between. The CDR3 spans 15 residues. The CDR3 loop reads CASSLRLRNSYEQYF. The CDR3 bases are TGTGCCAGCAGCCTCCGCCTGAGAAACTCGTACGAGCAGTACTTC.

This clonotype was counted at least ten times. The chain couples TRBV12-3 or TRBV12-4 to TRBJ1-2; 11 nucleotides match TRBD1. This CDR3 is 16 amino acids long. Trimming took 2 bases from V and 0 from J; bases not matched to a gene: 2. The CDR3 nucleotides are TGTGCCAGCAGTTTACAGGGACAGGGGGCTAACTATGGCTACACCTTC. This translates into CASSLQGQGANYGYTF.

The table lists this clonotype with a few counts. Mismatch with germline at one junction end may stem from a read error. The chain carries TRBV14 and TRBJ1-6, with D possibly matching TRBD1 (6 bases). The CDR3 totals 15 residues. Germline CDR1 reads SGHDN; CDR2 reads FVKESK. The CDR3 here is CTSSPDSSYNSPLHF. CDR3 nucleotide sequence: TGTACCAGCAGCCCGGACAGCTCCTATAATTCACCCCTCCACTTT.

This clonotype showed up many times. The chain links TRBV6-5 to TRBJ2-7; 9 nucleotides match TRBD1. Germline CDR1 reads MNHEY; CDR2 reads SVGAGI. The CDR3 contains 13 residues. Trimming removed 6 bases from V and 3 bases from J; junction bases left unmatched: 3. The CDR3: CASRGTGIYEQYF. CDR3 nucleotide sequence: TGTGCCAGCAGAGGGACAGGGATCTACGAGCAGTACTTC.